These T cell receptor beta chains were read from a single sample in a study of cytomegalovirus exposure and HLA in healthy donors. Here immunoSEQ multiplex PCR was the method, and the copy in TCRdb shows in-frame clones only, minus some. Of 120,000 or so clones in the sample, around 86% are singletons; the top ten hold 2%. Sequencing was done on a sample of PBMCs. The receptors here all came from a woman aged 18 to 35 in good health and CMV-seronegative. CDR3s include the opening cysteine and the closing phenylalanine or tryptophan. The D gene is left open where the match is weak. For some rows the clone size is stated as once, few or many, or as a class when expanded; others skip it.

length,V,D,J,size,CDR3,DNA
14,TRBV9,-,TRBJ1-1,-,CASSVATVRAEAFF,TGTGCCAGCAGCGTAGCTACTGTCAGGGCTGAAGCTTTCTTT
19,TRBV7-2,TRBD2,TRBJ2-2,-,CASSLGLAGGPISAGELFF,TGTGCCAGCAGCTTGGGACTAGCGGGAGGGCCCATTTCGGCCGGGGAGCTGTTTTTT
15,TRBV5-1,-,TRBJ2-7,-,CASSPRRGLYYEQYF,TGCGCCAGCAGCCCGAGGCGGGGTCTCTACTACGAGCAGTACTTC
16,TRBV5-1,TRBD1,TRBJ2-6,-,CASSSWTGPGANVLTF,TGCGCCAGCAGCTCCTGGACAGGGCCTGGGGCCAACGTCCTGACTTTC
14,TRBV5-5,TRBD1,TRBJ1-2,-,CASSGTGGHYGYTF,TGTGCCAGCAGCGGTACAGGGGGCCACTATGGCTACACCTTC
15,TRBV9,TRBD2,TRBJ2-1,once,CASSAPGLVGGEQFF,TGTGCCAGCAGCGCACCGGGACTAGTTGGCGGTGAGCAGTTCTTC
15,TRBV5-1,-,TRBJ1-4,few,CASSLDATGGQKLFF,TGCGCCAGCAGCTTGGACGCGACAGGAGGCCAAAAACTGTTTTTT
13,TRBV27,TRBD1,TRBJ2-7,-,CASLDRASYEQYF,TGTGCCAGCCTGGACAGGGCCTCCTACGAGCAGTACTTC
12,TRBV5-1,-,TRBJ1-1,few,CASSLTGTEAFF,TGCGCCAGCAGCTTGACAGGGACTGAAGCTTTCTTT
13,TRBV5-8,TRBD1,TRBJ2-7,-,CASSLTGVYEQYF,TGTGCCAGCAGCTTAACAGGGGTCTACGAGCAGTACTTC
15,TRBV2,-,TRBJ2-3,-,CASSEEVGGTDTQYF,TGTGCCAGCAGTGAAGAGGTAGGGGGCACAGATACGCAGTATTTT
14,TRBV6-5,-,TRBJ1-1,-,CASSYARENTEAFF,TGTGCCAGCAGTTACGCTCGGGAGAACACTGAAGCTTTCTTT
15,TRBV2,-,TRBJ2-7,-,CASIRKGDSAYEQYF,TGTGCCAGCATTCGAAAGGGAGATTCTGCATACGAGCAGTACTTC
13,TRBV27,-,TRBJ2-7,once,CASSVSGAYEQYF,TGTGCCAGCAGTGTCTCCGGGGCCTACGAGCAGTACTTC
13,TRBV10-2,-,TRBJ2-1,-,CASSWGLYNEQFF,TGCGCCAGCAGTTGGGGGCTTTACAATGAGCAGTTCTTC
17,TRBV5-1,TRBD1,TRBJ1-1,-,CASSQSGTGGMNTEAFF,TGCGCCAGCAGCCAATCCGGGACAGGGGGGATGAACACTGAAGCTTTCTTT
13,TRBV11-2,-,TRBJ1-2,once,CASSLAPGYGYTF,TGTGCCAGCAGCTTAGCCCCAGGCTATGGCTACACCTTC
15,TRBV7-8,TRBD1,TRBJ1-2,-,CASSVNRGIHPGYTF,TGTGCCAGCAGCGTGAACAGGGGAATCCACCCCGGCTACACCTTC
13,TRBV19,-,TRBJ2-5,-,CASSSTSQETQYF,TGTGCCAGTAGTAGTACTAGTCAAGAGACCCAGTACTTC
17,TRBV18,-,TRBJ1-2,-,CASSPPNPWAPTYGYTF,TGTGCCAGCTCACCACCGAACCCATGGGCACCTACCTATGGCTACACCTTC
16,TRBV11-2,-,TRBJ2-7,-,CASSSSFGEVSYEQYF,TGTGCCAGCAGCTCATCCTTCGGGGAGGTTTCCTACGAGCAGTACTTC
12,TRBV5-6,-,TRBJ2-7,-,CASSQGRDEQYF,TGTGCCAGCAGCCAAGGCAGGGACGAGCAGTACTTC
14,TRBV5-4,TRBD1,TRBJ2-7,once,CASSDRDRGSEQYF,TGTGCCAGCAGCGACCGGGACAGGGGATCCGAGCAGTACTTC
13,TRBV10-1,-,TRBJ2-2,-,CASSPQNTGELFF,TGCGCCAGCAGCCCACAGAACACCGGGGAGCTGTTTTTT
15,TRBV10-1,TRBD2,TRBJ2-1,-,CASSKREGSYNEQFF,TGCGCCAGCAGTAAGCGGGAGGGTTCCTACAATGAGCAGTTCTTC
15,TRBV23-1,-,TRBJ1-5,-,CASSQSGGSNQPQHF,TGCGCCAGCAGTCAATCTGGAGGCAGCAATCAGCCCCAGCATTTT
14,TRBV11-3,TRBD1,TRBJ2-7,-,CASSLGTGGGEQYF,TGTGCCAGCAGCTTAGGGACAGGGGGAGGCGAGCAGTACTTC
14,TRBV9,-,TRBJ2-7,-,CASSVGGVSYEQYF,TGTGCCAGCAGCGTAGGCGGAGTCAGCTACGAGCAGTACTTC
15,TRBV15,TRBD1,TRBJ1-3,-,CATSSDRGPGNTIYF,TGTGCCACCAGCAGCGACAGGGGTCCTGGAAACACCATATATTTT
15,TRBV11-3,-,TRBJ2-3,-,CASSSGVASTDTQYF,TGTGCCAGCAGCTCAGGGGTGGCAAGCACAGATACGCAGTATTTT
16,TRBV28,-,TRBJ2-2,-,CASSLFVAGDTGELFF,TGTGCCAGCAGTTTATTCGTCGCGGGCGACACCGGGGAGCTGTTTTTT